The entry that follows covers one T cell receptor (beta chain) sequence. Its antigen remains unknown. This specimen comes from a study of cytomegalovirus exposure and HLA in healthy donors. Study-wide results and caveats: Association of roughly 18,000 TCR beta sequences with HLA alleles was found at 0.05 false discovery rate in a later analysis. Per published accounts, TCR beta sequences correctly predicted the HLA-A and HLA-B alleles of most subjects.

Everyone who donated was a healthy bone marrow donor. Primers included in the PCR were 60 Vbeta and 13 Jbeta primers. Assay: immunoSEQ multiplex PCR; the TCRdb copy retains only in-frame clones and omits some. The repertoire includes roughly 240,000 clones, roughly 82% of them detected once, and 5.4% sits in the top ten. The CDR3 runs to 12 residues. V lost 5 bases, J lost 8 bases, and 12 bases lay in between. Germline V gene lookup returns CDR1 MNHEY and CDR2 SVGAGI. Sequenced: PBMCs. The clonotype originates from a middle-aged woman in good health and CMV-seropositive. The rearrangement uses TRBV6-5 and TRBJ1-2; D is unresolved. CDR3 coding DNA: TGTGCCAGCAGTCAACGGACGGGAGGCTACACCTTC. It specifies CASSQRTGGYTF.